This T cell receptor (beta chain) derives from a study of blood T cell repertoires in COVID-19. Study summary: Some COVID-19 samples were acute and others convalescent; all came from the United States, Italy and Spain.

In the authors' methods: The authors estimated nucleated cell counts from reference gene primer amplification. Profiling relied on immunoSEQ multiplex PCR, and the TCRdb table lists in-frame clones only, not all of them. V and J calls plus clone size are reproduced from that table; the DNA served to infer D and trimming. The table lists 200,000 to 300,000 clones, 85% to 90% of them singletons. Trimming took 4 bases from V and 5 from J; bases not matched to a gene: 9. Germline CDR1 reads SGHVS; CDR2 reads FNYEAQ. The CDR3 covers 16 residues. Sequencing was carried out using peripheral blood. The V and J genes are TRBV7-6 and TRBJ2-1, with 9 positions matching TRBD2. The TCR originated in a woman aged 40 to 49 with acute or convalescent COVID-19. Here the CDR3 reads CASSWIAGGRDNEQFF. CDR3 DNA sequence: TGTGCCAGCAGCTGGATCGCGGGGGGGCGCGACAATGAGCAGTTCTTC.